These T cell receptor beta chains were read from a single sample in a study of blood T cell repertoires in COVID-19. The method was immunoSEQ multiplex PCR; TCRdb's version includes in-frame clones alone and lacks a portion of them. The table shows about 190,000 clones, with around 90% occurring only once. Specimen: peripheral blood. The receptors come from a man aged 45-65 years with acute or convalescent COVID-19. Each CDR3 is given with its conserved first and last residue. The D gene is left open where the match is weak. The size entry is marked missing in some rows and otherwise reads once, few, many or a size class.

>NA|NA|TRBV20-1|TRBJ1-2
TGCAGTGCTGGGAGCTATGGCTACACCTTC
CSAGSYGYTF
>NA|NA|TRBV7-9|TRBJ2-5
TGTGCCAGCAGCTTAAAGGGAGGGACCCAGTACTTC
CASSLKGGTQYF
>TRBD2|NA|TRBV6-1|TRBJ2-1
TGTGCCAGCAGTGACCCGGGACTAGCGGGGGGGAGCTCCTACAATGAGCAGTTCTTC
CASSDPGLAGGSSYNEQFF
>NA|NA|TRBV2|TRBJ1-2
TGTGCCAGCGTACAGGGTAGGTTTACTACCTACACCTTC
CASVQGRFTTYTF
>TRBD2|NA|TRBV7-8|TRBJ2-1
TGTGCCAGCAGGCCTACTAGCGGGGGGGCGTATGAGCAGTTCTTC
CASRPTSGGAYEQFF
>TRBD1|NA|TRBV18|TRBJ1-4
TGTGCCAGCTCATCGAACAGGGGGCTAGGTTGGGAAAAACTGTTTTTT
CASSSNRGLGWEKLFF
>TRBD1|NA|TRBV4-1|TRBJ2-1
TGCGCCAGCAGCCAGAGCAGGGGGCTCTCCTACAATGAGCAGTTCTTC
CASSQSRGLSYNEQFF
>NA|NA|TRBV28|TRBJ1-2
TGTGCCAGCAAGCTCGTTGAGGGCTATGGCTACACCTTC
CASKLVEGYGYTF
>NA|NA|TRBV28|TRBJ1-3
TGTGCCAGCAGTTTAGTGGTCGGGGGATCGGGAAACACCATATATTTT
CASSLVVGGSGNTIYF
>NA|NA|TRBV19|TRBJ1-5
TGTGCCAGTAGAAATCGGGATTATAGCAATCAGCCCCAGCATTTT
CASRNRDYSNQPQHF
>TRBD1|NA|TRBV2|TRBJ2-3
TGTGCCAGCGAACGGGACAGGAGACAAACAGATACGCAGTATTTT
CASERDRRQTDTQYF
>NA|once|TRBV5-1|TRBJ1-1
TGCGCCAGCAGCTTAAACAGGAACACTGAAGCTTTCTTT
CASSLNRNTEAFF
>NA|NA|TRBV28|TRBJ1-2
TGTGCCAGCAACAGTCACTATGGCTACACCTTC
CASNSHYGYTF
>NA|NA|TRBV28|TRBJ2-3
TGTGCCAGCAGCCTCGGAGGCCGGGGCACAGATACGCAGTATTTT
CASSLGGRGTDTQYF
>TRBD1|NA|TRBV7-9|TRBJ1-5
TGTGCCAGCAGCCCCGGGACAGCCACTCAGCCCCAGCATTTT
CASSPGTATQPQHF
>TRBD1|few|TRBV27|TRBJ1-2
TGTGCCAGCAGGGCGCAGGGGGACTATGGCTACACCTTC
CASRAQGDYGYTF
>NA|few|TRBV30|TRBJ1-2
TGTGCCTGGAGCCCCGGCGGGTCCTATGGCTACACCTTC
CAWSPGGSYGYTF
>TRBD1|NA|TRBV7-8|TRBJ2-1
TGTGCCAGCAGCTTAGGACGGACTAACAGGGGGTACAATGAGCAGTTCTTC
CASSLGRTNRGYNEQFF
>TRBD1|NA|TRBV7-2|TRBJ1-3
TGTGCCAGCAGCTCGAGGGCGACAGGGGCCGCTGGAAACACCATATATTTT
CASSSRATGAAGNTIYF
>TRBD1|NA|TRBV18|TRBJ2-2
TGTGCCAGCTCACCCAGGGGGCAGAACACCGGGGAGCTGTTTTTT
CASSPRGQNTGELFF
>TRBD2|NA|TRBV27|TRBJ2-7
TGTGCCAGCAGTGGGGGACGATCTAGCGGGAGTAGAGACGAGCAGTACTTC
CASSGGRSSGSRDEQYF
>TRBD1|NA|TRBV7-9|TRBJ2-2
TGTGCCAGCAACCCGAGGGGGCCAGCCACCGGGGAGCTGTTTTTT
CASNPRGPATGELFF
>TRBD1|once|TRBV5-6|TRBJ1-2
TGTGCCAGCAGCACAACCGGGACAGGGGGCGCGTACTATGGCTACACCTTC
CASSTTGTGGAYYGYTF
>NA|once|TRBV9|TRBJ2-2
TGTGCCAGCAGCACACGAGGGCTAGCGACGAACACCGGGGAGCTGTTTTTT
CASSTRGLATNTGELFF
>TRBD1|NA|TRBV25-1|TRBJ1-2
TGTGCCAGCAGTGATAAAGCGACAGGGAGCGGCTATGGCTACACCTTC
CASSDKATGSGYGYTF
>NA|NA|TRBV7-8|TRBJ1-5
TGTGCCAGCAGCCCAACGGACAGTAGCAATCAGCCCCAGCATTTT
CASSPTDSSNQPQHF
>TRBD2|NA|TRBV15|TRBJ2-7
TGTGCCACCAGCAGAGGCGGGAGGTGGCCCTACGAGCAGTACTTC
CATSRGGRWPYEQYF
>TRBD1|NA|TRBV28|TRBJ1-4
TGTGCCAGCAGACACAGGGGGACCTTCCCTAATGAAAAACTGTTTTTT
CASRHRGTFPNEKLFF
>TRBD1|NA|TRBV6-5|TRBJ1-1
TGTGCCAGTCAGGGGGACGCTGAAGCTTTCTTT
CASQGDAEAFF